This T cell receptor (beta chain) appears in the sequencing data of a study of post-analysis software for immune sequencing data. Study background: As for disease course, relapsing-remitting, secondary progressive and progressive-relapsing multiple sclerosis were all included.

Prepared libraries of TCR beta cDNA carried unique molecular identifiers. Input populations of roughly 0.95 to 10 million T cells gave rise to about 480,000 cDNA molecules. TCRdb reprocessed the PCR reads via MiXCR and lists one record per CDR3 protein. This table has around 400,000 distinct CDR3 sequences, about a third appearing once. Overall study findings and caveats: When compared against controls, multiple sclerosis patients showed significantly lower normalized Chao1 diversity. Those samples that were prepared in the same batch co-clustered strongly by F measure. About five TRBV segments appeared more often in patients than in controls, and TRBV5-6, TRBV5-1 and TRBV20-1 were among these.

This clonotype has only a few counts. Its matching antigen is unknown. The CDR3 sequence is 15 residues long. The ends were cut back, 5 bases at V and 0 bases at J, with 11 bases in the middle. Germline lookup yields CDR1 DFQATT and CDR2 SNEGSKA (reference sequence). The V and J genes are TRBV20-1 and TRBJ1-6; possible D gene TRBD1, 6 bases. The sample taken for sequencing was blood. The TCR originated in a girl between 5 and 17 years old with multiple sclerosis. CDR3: CSAFTGSSYNSPLHF. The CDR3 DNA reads TGCAGTGCTTTTACAGGGAGCTCCTATAATTCACCCCTCCACTTT.